This TCR beta chain derives from a study of blood T cells in healthy people across ages. CDR1 is SGHTA and CDR2 is FQGTGA in the germline V gene. The CDR3 sequence is 15 residues long. The authors ran a second PCR of about 7 to 11 cycles using a sample-barcoded 5' primer and a J-beta primer mix. TCRdb reprocessed the 5' RACE reads via MiXCR and lists one record per CDR3 protein. This table holds approximately 700,000 distinct CDR3 sequences, about a third found once. Study-wide points: Donor CMV status was unknown, possibly confounding expanded clonotype changes. Estimated diversity that came from one million T cells was considered an underestimate. Both higher diversity and more naive CD4+ cells marked long-lived donors when set against aged donors.

As regards this clonotype: Its antigen is undetermined.

Extracted total RNA amounted to at least 6 micrograms for each sample. Sequencing was carried out using blood. This TCR derives from a woman over 75 in good health. The chain recombines TRBV7-3 with TRBJ2-7, with D perhaps matching TRBD1 or TRBD2 (6 bases each). The DNA end lines up better with TRBJ2-5; the J call may be wrong. The CDR3 DNA is TGTGCCAGCAGCTCGGGGGCGGGTATGGGAGAGACCCAGTACTTC. Its translation: CASSSGAGMGETQYF.